These T cell receptor beta chains were read from a single sample in a study of T cells in Graves' hyperthyroidism and ophthalmopathy. TCRdb ran MiXCR on the multiplex PCR reads and lists one entry per CDR3 protein. Found here are 250,000 to 300,000 distinct CDR3 sequences, roughly 15% of them singletons; the top ten hold 10% to 15%. The sequencing input was blood. These receptors were taken from a woman in her 40s with Graves' hyperthyroidism that later progressed to Graves' ophthalmopathy. The CDR3 runs from the conserved cysteine through the conserved F or W. The D gene is left open where the match is weak. The size of a clone is reported for some rows only, either as once, few or many, or as a class for expanded clones.

TRBD1	TRBV4-1	TRBJ2-3	many	TGCGCCAGCAGCCCCGGTTTGGGACAGGGGTCAGATACGCAGTATTTT	CASSPGLGQGSDTQYF
NA	TRBV28	TRBJ1-2	NA	TGTGCCAGCAGTTTAGGATTAGATTACTATGGCTACACCTTC	CASSLGLDYYGYTF
TRBD1	TRBV10-2	TRBJ2-2	many	TGCGCCAGCAGTCGAGGACAGGGGGCGAACACCGGGGAGCTGTTTTTT	CASSRGQGANTGELFF
TRBD1	TRBV28	TRBJ1-6	many	TGTGCCAGCAGTAGGGGGCAATCACCCCTCCACTTT	CASSRGQSPLHF
NA	TRBV3-1	TRBJ2-3	many	TGTGCCAGCAGCCAAGTCCCCGGCCCCATGAATACGCAGTATTTT	CASSQVPGPMNTQYF
NA	TRBV20-1	TRBJ2-5	once	TGCAGTGCTAGAGATCGTTCCCGGGGAGAGACCCAGTACTTC	CSARDRSRGETQYF
NA	TRBV6-1	TRBJ1-2	many	TGTGCCAGCAGTGACCCAGGGGTAAACTATGGCTACACCTTC	CASSDPGVNYGYTF
TRBD2	TRBV24-1	TRBJ2-1	many	TGTGCCACCAGTGCTGAAGGACTAGACTCCAATGAGCAGTTCTTC	CATSAEGLDSNEQFF
NA	TRBV3-1	TRBJ2-1	many	TGTGCCAGCAGCCAAGATGCGCCCTACAATGAGCAGTTCTTC	CASSQDAPYNEQFF
TRBD1	TRBV10-3	TRBJ1-1	once	TGTGCCATCAGTGGAAAGACAGGGGGCTACAGCACTGAAGCTTTCTTT	CAISGKTGGYSTEAFF
NA	TRBV20-1	TRBJ2-3	many	TGCAGTGCTGAAGTGGAGGGATCACGGACAGATACGCAGTATTTT	CSAEVEGSRTDTQYF